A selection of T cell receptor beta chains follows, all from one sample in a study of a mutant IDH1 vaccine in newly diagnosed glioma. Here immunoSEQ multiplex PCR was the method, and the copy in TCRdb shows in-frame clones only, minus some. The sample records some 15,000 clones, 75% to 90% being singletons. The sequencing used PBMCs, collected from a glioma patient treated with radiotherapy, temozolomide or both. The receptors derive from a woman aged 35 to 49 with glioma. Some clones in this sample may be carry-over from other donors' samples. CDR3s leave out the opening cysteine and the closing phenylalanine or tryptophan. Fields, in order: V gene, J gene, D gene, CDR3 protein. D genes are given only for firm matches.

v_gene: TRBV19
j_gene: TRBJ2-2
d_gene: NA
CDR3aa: ASSVPLAGELF

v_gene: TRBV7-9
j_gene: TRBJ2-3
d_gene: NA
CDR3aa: ASSLVTLRRGSTDTQY

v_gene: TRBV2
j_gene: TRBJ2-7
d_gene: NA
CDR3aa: ASTIGTFYEQY

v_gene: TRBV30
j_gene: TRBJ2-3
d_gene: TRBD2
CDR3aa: ACSLAGVTQY

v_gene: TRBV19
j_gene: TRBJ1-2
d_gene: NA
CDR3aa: ASSIEASPYGYT

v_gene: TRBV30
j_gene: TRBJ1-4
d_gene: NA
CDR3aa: ASAKGTNEKLF

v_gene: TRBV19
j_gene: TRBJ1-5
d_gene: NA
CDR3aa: ASRPEDYSNQPQH

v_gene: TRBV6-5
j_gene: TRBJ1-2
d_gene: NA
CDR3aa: ASSYSTLGDRGYT

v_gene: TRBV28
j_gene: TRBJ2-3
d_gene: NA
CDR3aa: ASSFRRGTDTQY

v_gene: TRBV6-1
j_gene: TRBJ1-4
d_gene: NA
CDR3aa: ASRLGGSNEKLF

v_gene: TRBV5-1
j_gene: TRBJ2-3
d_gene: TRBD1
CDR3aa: ASSLGLGQERTDTQY

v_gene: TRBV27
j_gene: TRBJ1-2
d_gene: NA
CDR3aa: ASSFDPNYGYT

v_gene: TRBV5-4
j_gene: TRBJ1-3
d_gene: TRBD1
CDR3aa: ASSSAGGQGAVFGNTIY

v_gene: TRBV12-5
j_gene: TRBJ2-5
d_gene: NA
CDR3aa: ASGNLAGRETQY

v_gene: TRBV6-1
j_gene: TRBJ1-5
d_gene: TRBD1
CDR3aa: ASSKQGLSNQPQH

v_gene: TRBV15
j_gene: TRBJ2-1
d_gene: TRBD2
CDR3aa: ATSIRGRAIGQF

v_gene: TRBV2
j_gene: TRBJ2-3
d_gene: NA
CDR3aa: ASSLGATDTQY

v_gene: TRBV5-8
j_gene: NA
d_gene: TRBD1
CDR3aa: ASSPRGQGSYEQY

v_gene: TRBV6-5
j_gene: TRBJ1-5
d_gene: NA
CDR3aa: ASSYAGSSNQPQH

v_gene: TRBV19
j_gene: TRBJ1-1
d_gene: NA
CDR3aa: ASSIAAGDTEAF

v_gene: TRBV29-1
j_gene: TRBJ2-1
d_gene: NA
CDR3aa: SVEDAEAGGNYNEQF

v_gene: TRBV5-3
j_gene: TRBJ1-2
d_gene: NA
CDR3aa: ARSAAKWSPYGYT

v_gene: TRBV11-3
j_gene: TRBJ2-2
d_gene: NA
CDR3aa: ASSPPERPGELF

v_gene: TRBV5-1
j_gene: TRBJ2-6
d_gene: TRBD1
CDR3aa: ASTHQQGAGANVLT

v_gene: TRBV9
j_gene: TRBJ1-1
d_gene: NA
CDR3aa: ASSPNTGGVSTEAF

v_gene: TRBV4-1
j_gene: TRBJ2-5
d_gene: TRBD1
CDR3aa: ASSHPTPGTGVAETQY